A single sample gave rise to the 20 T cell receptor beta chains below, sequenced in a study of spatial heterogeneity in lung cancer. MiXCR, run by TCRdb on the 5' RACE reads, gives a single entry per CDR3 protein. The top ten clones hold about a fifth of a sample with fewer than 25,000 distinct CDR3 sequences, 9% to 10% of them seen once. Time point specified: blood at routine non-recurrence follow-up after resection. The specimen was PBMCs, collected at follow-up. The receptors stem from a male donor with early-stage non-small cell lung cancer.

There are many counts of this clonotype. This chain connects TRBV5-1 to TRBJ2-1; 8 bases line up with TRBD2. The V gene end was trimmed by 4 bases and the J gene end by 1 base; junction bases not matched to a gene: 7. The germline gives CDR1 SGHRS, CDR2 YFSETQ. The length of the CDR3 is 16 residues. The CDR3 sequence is CASSPGGAGSYNEQFF. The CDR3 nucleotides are TGCGCCAGCAGCCCGGGAGGGGCAGGGTCCTACAATGAGCAGTTCTTC.

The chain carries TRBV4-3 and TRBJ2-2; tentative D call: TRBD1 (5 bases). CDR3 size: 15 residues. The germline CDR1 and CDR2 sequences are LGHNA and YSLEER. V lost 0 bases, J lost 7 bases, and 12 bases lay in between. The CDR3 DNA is TGCGCCAGCAGCCAAGAACCAGGGCTGGTCGGGGAGCTGTTTTTT. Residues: CASSQEPGLVGELFF.

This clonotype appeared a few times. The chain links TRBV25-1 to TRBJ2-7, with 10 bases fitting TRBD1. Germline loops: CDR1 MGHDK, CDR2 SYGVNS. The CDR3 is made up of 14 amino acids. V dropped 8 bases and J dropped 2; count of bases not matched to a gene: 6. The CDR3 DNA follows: TGTGCCAGCGTCAGGACAGGGGGGGCCTACGAGCAGTACTTC. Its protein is CASVRTGGAYEQYF.

Here the CDR3 reads CASSQPDRGRETQYF. The CDR3 bases are TGTGCCAGCAGCCAACCCGACAGGGGGCGAGAGACCCAGTACTTC. The chain employs TRBV4-2 and TRBJ2-5; TRBD1 aligns across 10 bases. The CDR3 extends over 15 amino acids. Germline V CDR1 and CDR2: LGHNA, YNFKEQ. J gave up 4 bases and V 2 bases, and 4 bases lay outside the gene matches.

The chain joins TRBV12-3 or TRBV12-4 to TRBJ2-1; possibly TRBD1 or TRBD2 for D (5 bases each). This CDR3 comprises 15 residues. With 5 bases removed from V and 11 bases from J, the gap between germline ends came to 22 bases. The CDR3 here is CASSLGPDPGTKQFF. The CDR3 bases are TGTGCCAGCAGTCTCGGTCCGGATCCAGGGACCAAGCAGTTCTTC.

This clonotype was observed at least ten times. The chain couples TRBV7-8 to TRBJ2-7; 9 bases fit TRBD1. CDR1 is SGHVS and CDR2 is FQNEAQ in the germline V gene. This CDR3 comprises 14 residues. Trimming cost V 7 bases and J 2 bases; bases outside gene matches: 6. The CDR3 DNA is TGTGCCAGCACCAGAGGACAGGGGCCCTACGAGCAGTACTTC. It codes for CASTRGQGPYEQYF.

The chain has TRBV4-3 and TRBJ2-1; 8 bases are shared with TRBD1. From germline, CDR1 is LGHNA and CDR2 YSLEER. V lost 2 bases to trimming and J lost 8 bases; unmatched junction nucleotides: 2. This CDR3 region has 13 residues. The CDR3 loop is CASSQRQGYEQFF. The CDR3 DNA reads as TGCGCCAGCAGCCAACGACAGGGGTATGAGCAGTTCTTC.

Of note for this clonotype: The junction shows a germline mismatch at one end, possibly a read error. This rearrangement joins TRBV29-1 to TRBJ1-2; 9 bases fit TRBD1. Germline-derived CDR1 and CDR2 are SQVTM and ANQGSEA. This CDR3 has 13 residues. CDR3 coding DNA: TGCAGCGTCGCCGGGACAGGGAGGAATGGCTACATCTTC. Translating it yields CSVAGTGRNGYIF.

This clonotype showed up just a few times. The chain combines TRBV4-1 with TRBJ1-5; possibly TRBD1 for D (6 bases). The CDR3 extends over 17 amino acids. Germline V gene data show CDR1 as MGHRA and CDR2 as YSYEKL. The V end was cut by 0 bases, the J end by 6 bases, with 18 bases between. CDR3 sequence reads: CASSQDRTGHFGQPQHF. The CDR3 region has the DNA TGCGCCAGCAGCCAAGATCGAACAGGGCATTTTGGTCAGCCCCAGCATTTT.

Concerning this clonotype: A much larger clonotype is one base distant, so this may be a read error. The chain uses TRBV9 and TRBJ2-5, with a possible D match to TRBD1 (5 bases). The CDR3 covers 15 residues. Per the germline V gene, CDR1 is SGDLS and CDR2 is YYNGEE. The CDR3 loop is CANSVEAGSLLTQYF. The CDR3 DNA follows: TGTGCCAACAGCGTAGAGGCAGGGTCCCTTCTGACCCAGTACTTC.

DNA of the CDR3: TGTGCCAGCAGCCAAGATGACGGGAACGAGCAGTACTTC. Encoded protein: CASSQDDGNEQYF. V usage is TRBV3-1 and J usage is TRBJ2-7, with a tentative D call TRBD2 (5 bases). CDR3 length: 13 residues. Germline CDR1 and CDR2: LGHDT and YNNKEL (reference sequence). V dropped 0 bases and J dropped 5 bases, with 8 bases sitting between them.

The CDR3 DNA sequence: TGTGCCAGCAGTTGGCAGGATGGGGAGACCCAGTACTTC. This codes for CASSWQDGETQYF. The chain recombines TRBV27 with TRBJ2-5; D uncertain. Germline CDR1 MNHEY, CDR2 SMNVEV (reference sequence). V was shortened by 4 bases and J by 5 bases, with 11 bases between the two germline ends. The CDR3 has 13 residues.

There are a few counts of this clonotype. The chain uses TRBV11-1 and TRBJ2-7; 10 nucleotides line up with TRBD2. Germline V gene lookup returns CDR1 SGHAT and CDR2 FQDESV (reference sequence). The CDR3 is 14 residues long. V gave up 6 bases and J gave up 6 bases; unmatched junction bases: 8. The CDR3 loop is CASSYSGGRREQYF. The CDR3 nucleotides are TGTGCCAGCAGTTATAGCGGGGGGCGGCGCGAGCAGTACTTC.

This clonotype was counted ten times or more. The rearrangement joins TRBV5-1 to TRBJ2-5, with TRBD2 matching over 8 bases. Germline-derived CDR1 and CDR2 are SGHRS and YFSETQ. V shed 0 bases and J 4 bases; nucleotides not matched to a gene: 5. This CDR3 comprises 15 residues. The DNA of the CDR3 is TGCGCCAGCAGCTTGGTTCCAGCGGGGGCAGAGACCCAGTACTTC. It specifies CASSLVPAGAETQYF.

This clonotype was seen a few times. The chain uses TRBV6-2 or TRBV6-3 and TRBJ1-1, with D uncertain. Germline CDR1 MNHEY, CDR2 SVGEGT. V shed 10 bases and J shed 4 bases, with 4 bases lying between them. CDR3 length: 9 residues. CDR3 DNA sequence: TGTGCCACGGGCACTGAAGCTTTCTTT. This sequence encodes CATGTEAFF.

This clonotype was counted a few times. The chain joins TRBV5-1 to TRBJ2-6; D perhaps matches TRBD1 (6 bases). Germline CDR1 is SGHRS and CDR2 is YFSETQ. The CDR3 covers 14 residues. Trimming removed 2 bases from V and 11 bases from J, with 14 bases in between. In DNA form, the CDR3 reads TGCGCCAGCAGCTTCCAGGGGCCCGAGGACGTCCTGACTTTC. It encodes CASSFQGPEDVLTF.

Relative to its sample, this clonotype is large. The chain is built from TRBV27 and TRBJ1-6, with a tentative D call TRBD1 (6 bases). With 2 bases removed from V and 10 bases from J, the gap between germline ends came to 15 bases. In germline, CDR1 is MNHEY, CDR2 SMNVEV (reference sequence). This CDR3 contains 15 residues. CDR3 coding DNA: TGTGCCAGCAGTTTAAGAGACAGGTTGGGGTCACCCCTCCACTTT. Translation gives CASSLRDRLGSPLHF.

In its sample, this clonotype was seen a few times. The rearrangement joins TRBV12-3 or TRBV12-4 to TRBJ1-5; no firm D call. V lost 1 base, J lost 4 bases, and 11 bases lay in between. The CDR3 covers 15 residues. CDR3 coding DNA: TGTGCCAGCAGTTTAGGGAGTCCAGGTAATCAGCCCCAGCATTTT. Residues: CASSLGSPGNQPQHF.

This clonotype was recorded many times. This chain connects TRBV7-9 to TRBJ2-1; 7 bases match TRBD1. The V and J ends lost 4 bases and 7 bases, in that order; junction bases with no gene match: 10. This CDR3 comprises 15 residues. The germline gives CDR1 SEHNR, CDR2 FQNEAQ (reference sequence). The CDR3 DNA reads TGTGCCAGCAGCTATCGACAGGGAGTGGTGAATGAGCAGTTCTTC. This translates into CASSYRQGVVNEQFF. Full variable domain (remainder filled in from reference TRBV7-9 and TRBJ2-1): DTGVSQNPRHKITKRGQNVTFRCDPISEHNRLYWYRQTLGQGPEFLTYFQNEAQLEKSRLLSDRFSAERPKGSFSTLEIQRTEQGDSAMYLCASSYRQGVVNEQFFGPGTRLTVL.

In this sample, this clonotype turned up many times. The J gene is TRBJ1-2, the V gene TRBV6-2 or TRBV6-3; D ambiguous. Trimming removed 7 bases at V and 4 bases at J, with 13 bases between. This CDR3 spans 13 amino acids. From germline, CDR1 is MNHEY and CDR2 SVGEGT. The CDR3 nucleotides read TGTGCCAGCAAACCAGACGGACCCTATGGCTACACCTTC. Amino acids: CASKPDGPYGYTF.